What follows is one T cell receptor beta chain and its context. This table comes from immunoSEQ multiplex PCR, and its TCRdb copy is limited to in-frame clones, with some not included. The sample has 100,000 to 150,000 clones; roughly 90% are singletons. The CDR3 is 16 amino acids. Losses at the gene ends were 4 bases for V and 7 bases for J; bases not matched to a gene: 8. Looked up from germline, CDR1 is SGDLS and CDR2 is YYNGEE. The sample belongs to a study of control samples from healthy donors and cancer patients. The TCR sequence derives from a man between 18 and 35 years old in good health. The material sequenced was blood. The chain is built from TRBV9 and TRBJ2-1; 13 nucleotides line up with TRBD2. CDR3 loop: CASSRLAGGPRNEQFF. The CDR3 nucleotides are TGTGCCAGCAGCAGACTAGCGGGGGGCCCCCGTAATGAGCAGTTCTTC.